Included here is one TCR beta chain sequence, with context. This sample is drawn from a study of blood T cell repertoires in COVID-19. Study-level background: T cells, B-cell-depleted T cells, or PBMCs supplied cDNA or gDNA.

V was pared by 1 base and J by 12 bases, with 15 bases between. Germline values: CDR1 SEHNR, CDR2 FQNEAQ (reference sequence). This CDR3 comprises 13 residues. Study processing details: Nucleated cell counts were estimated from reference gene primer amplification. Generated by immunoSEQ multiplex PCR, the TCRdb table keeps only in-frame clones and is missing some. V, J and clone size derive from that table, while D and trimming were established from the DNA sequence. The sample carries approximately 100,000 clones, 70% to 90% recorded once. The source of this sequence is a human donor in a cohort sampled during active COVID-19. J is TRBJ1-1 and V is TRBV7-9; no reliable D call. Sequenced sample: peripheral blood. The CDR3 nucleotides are TGTGCCAGCAGCTTAGAGGGCCTCGGGAGTACTTTCTTT. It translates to CASSLEGLGSTFF.